This T cell receptor beta chain was obtained from a study of blood T cell repertoires in COVID-19. Study-wide background: PBMCs, B-cell-depleted T cells, or T cells provided the cDNA or gDNA that made up the material.

Trimming removed 4 bases at V and 5 bases at J, with 12 bases between. CDR1 SGHTA and CDR2 FQGNSA come from the germline V gene. The CDR3 length is 13 residues. Clinical history reported by participants formed the basis on which cohorts were assigned. In the original workflow: Amplifying reference gene primers gave estimates of nucleated cell counts. TCRdb's copy holds only in-frame clones and misses some; the assay was immunoSEQ multiplex PCR. From that table come the V and J calls and clone size; the DNA was used to work out D and trimming. The sample includes under 150,000 clones, more than 75% of them seen just once.

The sequencing sample was made of PBMCs or T cells enriched from blood (not recorded which). The chain employs TRBV7-2 and TRBJ2-7; D is unclear. This clonotype originated in a woman in her thirties with acute COVID-19. The CDR3 spells CASSSPTRHEQYF. The CDR3 nucleotides are TGTGCCAGCAGCTCCCCGACGCGGCACGAGCAGTACTTC.